What follows is one T cell receptor beta chain and its context. Its antigen is not yet known. There are no base qualities to consult, and no much larger clone falls within one base. A distance of 2 bases separates the germline ends of V and J, which lose 5 bases and 2 bases respectively. CDR1 is given as KGHSH and CDR2 as LQKENI, both from the germline V gene. The CDR3 covers 11 residues, taking in both the cysteine and the phenylalanine. Only the CDR3 part of the read is kept: 33 bases, read in frame from the first base. The data were obtained in a study of OX40 agonist ivuxolimab in advanced cancers. As for the study more broadly: Ivuxolimab was an agonistic, fully human IgG2 monoclonal antibody directed against OX40 (CD134), a costimulatory receptor. Intravenous ivuxolimab was administered to patients every 2 weeks at six dose levels: 0.01, 0.1, 0.3, 1.5, 3 and 10 mg/kg. Of the roughly 52 patients in dose escalation, some 20 had hepatocellular carcinoma, approximately 15 had melanoma, 9 had renal cell carcinoma and 9 had head and neck cancer. In the dose-escalation cohort, 75% to 90% of patients were male, and the mean age was roughly 56 years with a range of about 20 to 80. Patients were allowed to have had prior anti-PD-1, anti-PD-L1 or anti-CTLA-4 therapy, and 30% to 40% of the dose-escalation patients had previously received checkpoint inhibitors. Partial responses were achieved by three dose-escalation patients, of whom one had hepatocellular carcinoma and two had cutaneous melanoma. Peripheral TCRbeta sequencing was intended to test whether TCR sequence diversity was altered and clonal T-cell expansion was caused by ivuxolimab. The paper covers the monotherapy dose-escalation part of the phase I ivuxolimab trial, which included N ≈ 50 patients.

What the study reported, not specific to this receptor: At doses from 0.1 to 3.0 mg/kg, clonal expansion was seen in both CD4+ and CD8+ blood T cells between baseline and week 6. Low levels of normalized T-cell clonal expansion were also seen in some patients who did not respond. On average, CD8+ T cells showed more expanded clones than CD4+ T cells after ivuxolimab. In the 0.1-3.0 mg/kg groups, partial responders had among the lowest normalized peripheral clonal expansion, particularly in CD8+ T cells. Antigen specificity was not determined for the clonally expanded peripheral T cells.

Genomic DNA was extracted from sorted cells for sequencing of the TCRbeta CDR3 region. The immunoSEQ Assay was used for sequencing of TCRbeta CDR3 regions. TCRdb holds this immuneACCESS table with in-frame rearrangements only. Some clones are missing; in checked studies, unresolved V genes explain under half, and the rest has no known cause. The sample has around 60,000 clones on record, 85% to 90% of them singletons. The biggest ten clones account for 0.77% of the sample. Patients with a history of autoimmune disease or receiving systemic immunosuppression were excluded from the trial. In every dose cohort, peripheral blood was drawn for TCR sequencing at baseline, cycle 4 day 1, and cycle 7 day 1. The samples were drawn from a first-in-human, open-label, multicenter phase I dose-escalation trial of ivuxolimab. Adults with locally advanced or metastatic melanoma, renal cell carcinoma, hepatocellular carcinoma or head and neck squamous cell carcinoma were enrolled in the trial. Before TCR sequencing, CD4+ T cells and CD8+ T cells were sorted from peripheral blood as separate populations.

Sequenced material: CD4+ or CD8+ T cells sorted from blood, taken in a trial of the OX40 agonist ivuxolimab. The source of this sequence is an adult with an advanced solid tumor such as melanoma, head and neck, liver or kidney cancer. The V and J genes are TRBV18 and TRBJ2-3, with the D gene uncertain. The CDR3 amino acid sequence is: CASSDTDTQYF. The DNA sequence is as follows: TGTGCCAGCTCAGACACAGATACGCAGTATTTT.